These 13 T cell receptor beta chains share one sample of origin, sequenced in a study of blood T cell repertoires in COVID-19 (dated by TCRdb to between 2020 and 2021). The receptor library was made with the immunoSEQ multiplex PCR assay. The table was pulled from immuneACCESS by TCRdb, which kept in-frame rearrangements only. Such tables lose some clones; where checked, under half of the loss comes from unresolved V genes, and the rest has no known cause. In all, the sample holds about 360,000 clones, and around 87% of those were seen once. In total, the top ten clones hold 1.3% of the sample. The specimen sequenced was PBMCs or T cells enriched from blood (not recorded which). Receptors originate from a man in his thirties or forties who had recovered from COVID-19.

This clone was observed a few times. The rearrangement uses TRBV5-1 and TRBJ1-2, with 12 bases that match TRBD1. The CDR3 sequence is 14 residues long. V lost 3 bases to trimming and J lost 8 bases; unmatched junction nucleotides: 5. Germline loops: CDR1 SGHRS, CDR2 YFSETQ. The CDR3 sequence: CASSSGQGAGGYTF. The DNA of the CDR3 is TGCGCCAGCAGCTCGGGACAGGGGGCAGGCGGCTACACCTTC.

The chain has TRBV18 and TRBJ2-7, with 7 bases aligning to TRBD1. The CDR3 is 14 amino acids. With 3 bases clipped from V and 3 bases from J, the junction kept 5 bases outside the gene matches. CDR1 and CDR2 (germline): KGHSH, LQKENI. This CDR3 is CASSPGQVGYEQYF. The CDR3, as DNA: TGTGCCAGCTCACCCGGACAGGTGGGCTACGAGCAGTACTTC.

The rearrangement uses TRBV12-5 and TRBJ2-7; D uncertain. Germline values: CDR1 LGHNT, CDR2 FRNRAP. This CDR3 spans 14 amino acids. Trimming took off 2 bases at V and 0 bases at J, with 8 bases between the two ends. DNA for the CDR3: TGTGCTAGTGGTTTGACATATAACTCCTACGAGCAGTACTTC. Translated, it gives CASGLTYNSYEQYF.

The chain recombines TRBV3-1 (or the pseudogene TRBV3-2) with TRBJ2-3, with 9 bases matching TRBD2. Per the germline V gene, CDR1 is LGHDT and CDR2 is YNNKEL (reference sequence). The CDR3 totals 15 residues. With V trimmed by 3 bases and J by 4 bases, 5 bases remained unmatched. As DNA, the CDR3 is TGTGCCAGCAGCCACCAAGCGGGGGGATCAGATACGCAGTATTTT. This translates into CASSHQAGGSDTQYF.

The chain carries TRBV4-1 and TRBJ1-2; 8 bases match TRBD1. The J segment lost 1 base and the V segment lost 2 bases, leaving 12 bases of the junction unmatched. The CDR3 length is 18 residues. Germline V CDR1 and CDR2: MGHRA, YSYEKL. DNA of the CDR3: TGCGCCAGCAGCCAACAGTCGGACAGGGCATCGGGTAACTATGGCTACACCTTC. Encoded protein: CASSQQSDRASGNYGYTF.

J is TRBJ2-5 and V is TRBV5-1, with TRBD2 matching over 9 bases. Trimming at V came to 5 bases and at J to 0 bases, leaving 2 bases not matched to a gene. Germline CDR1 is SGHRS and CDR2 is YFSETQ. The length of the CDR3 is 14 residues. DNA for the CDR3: TGCGCCAGCAGGCTAGCGGGGTACCAAGAGACCCAGTACTTC. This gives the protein CASRLAGYQETQYF.

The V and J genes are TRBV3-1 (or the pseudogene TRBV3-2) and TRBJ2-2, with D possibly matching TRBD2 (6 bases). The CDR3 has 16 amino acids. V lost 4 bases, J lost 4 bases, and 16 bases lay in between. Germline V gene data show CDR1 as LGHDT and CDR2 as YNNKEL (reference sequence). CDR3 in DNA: TGTGCCAGCAGCCCCCTGGGCGGGGCCACCACCGGGGAGCTGTTTTTT. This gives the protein CASSPLGGATTGELFF.

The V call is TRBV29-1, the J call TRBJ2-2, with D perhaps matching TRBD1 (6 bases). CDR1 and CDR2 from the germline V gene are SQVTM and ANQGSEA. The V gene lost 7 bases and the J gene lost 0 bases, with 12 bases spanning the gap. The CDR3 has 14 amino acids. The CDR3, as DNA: TGCAGCGCCTTAGGACAGACGAACACCGGGGAGCTGTTTTTT. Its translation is CSALGQTNTGELFF.

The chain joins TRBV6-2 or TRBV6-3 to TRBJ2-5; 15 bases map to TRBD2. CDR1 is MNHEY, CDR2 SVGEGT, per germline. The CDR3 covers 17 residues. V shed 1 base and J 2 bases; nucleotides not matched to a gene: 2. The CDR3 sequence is CASSYLGTSGGQETQYF. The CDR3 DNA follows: TGTGCCAGCAGTTACTTAGGGACTAGCGGGGGGCAAGAGACCCAGTACTTC.

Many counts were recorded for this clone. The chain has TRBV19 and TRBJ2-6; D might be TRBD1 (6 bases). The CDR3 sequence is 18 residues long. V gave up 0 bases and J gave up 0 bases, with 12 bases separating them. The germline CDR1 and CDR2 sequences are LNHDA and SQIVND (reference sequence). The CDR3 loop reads CASSIEWDTTSGANVLTF. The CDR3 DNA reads TGTGCCAGTAGTATAGAGTGGGACACCACCTCTGGGGCCAACGTCCTGACTTTC. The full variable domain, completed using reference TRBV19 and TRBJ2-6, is DGGITQSPKYLFRKEGQNVTLSCEQNLNHDAMYWYRQDPGQGLRLIYYSQIVNDFQKGDIAEGYSVSREKKESFPLTVTSAQKNPTAFYLCASSIEWDTTSGANVLTFGAGSRLTVL.

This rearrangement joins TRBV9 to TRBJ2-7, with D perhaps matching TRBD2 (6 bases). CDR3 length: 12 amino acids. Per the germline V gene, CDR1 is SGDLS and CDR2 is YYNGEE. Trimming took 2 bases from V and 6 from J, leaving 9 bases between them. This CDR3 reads CASSVEGSEQYF. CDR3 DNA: TGTGCCAGCAGCGTGGAGGGGAGCGAGCAGTACTTC.

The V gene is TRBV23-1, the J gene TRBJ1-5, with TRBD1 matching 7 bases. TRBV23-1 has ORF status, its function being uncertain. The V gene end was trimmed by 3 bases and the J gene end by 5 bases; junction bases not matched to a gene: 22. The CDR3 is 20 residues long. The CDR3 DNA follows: TGCGCCAGCAGTCACCCGTATGAGGGGGCCGAGACCCCTAGAGATCAGCCCCAGCATTTT. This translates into CASSHPYEGAETPRDQPQHF.

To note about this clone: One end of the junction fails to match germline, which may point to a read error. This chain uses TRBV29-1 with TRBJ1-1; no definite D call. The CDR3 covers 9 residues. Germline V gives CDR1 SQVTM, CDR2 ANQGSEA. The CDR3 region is CSVDAFPRF. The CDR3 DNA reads TGCAGCGTAGATGCCTTCCCCAGGTTT.